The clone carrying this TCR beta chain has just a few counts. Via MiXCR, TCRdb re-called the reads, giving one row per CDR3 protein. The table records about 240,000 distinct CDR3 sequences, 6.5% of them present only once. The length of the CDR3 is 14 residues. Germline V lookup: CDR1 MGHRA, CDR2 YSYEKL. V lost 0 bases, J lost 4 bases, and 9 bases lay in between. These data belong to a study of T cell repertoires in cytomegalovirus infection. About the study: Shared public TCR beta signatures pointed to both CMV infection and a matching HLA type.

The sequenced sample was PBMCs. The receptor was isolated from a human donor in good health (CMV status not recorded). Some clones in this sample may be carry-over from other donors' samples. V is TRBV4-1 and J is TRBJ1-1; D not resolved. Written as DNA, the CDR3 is TGCGCCAGCAGCCAAGATTTGGTGAGCACTGAAGCTTTCTTT. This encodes CASSQDLVSTEAFF.